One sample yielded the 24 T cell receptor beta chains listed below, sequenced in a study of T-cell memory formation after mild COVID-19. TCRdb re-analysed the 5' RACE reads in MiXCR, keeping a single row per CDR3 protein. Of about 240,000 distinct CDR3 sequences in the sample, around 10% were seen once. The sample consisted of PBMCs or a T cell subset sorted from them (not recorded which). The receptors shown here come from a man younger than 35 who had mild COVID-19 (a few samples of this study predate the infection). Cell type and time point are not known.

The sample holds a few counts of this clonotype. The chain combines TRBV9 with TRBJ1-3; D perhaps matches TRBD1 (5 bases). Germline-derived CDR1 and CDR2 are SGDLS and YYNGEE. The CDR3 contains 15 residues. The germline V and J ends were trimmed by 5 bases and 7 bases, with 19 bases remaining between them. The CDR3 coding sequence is TGTGCCAGCAGTGCTCTTCGGGGGGAGGGCAACACCATATATTTT. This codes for CASSALRGEGNTIYF.

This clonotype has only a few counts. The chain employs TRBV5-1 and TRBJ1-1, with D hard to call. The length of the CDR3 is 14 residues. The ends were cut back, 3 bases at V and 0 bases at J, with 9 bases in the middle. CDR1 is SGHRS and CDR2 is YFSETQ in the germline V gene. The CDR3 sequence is CASSSDGLNTEAFF. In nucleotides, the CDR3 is TGCGCCAGCAGCTCGGATGGGCTGAACACTGAAGCTTTCTTT.

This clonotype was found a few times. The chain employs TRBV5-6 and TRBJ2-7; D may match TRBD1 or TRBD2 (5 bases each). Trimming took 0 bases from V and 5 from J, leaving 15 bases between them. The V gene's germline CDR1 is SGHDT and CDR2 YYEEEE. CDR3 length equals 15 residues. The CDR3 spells CASSLVGDAYHEQYF. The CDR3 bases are TGTGCCAGCAGCTTGGTGGGGGACGCCTACCACGAGCAGTACTTC.

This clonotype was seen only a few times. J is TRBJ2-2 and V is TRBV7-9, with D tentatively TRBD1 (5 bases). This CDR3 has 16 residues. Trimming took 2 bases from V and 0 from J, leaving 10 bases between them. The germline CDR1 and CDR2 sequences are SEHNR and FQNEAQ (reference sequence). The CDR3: CASSLLAGSNTGELFF. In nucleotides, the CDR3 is TGTGCCAGCAGCTTACTGGCAGGGTCGAACACCGGGGAGCTGTTTTTT.

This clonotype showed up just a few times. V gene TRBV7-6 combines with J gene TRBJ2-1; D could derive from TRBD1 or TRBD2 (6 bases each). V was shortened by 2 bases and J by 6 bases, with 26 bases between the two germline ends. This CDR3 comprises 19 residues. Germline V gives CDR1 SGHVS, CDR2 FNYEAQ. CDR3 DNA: TGTGCCAGCAGCTTACCCTTTGGAGGGGGTCCACTAAGGACCAATGAGCAGTTCTTC. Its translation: CASSLPFGGGPLRTNEQFF. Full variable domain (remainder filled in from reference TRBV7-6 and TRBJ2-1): GAGVSQSPRYKVTKRGQDVALRCDPISGHVSLYWYRQALGQGPEFLTYFNYEAQQDKSGLPNDRFSAERPEGSISTLTIQRTEQRDSAMYRCASSLPFGGGPLRTNEQFFGPGTRLTVL.

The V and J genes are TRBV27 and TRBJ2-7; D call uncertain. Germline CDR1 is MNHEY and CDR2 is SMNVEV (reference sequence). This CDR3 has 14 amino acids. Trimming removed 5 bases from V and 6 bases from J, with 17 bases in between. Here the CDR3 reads CASSPTRLGSEQYV. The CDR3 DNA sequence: TGTGCCAGCAGTCCCACGAGGCTGGGATCCGAGCAGTACGTC.

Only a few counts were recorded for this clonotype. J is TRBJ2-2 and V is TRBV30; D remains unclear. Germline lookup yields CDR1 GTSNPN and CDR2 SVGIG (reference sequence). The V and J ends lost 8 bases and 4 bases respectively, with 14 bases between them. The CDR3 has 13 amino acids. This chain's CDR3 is CAGRTPSTGELFF. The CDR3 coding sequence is TGTGCCGGTAGGACCCCGTCCACCGGGGAGCTGTTTTTT.

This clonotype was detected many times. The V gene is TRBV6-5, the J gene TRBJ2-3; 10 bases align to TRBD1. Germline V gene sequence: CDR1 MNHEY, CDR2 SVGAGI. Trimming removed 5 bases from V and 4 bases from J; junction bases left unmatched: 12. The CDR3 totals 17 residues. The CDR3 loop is CASSPQLTGGSPDTQYF. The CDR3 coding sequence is TGTGCCAGCAGTCCCCAGTTGACAGGGGGCAGTCCAGATACGCAGTATTTT.

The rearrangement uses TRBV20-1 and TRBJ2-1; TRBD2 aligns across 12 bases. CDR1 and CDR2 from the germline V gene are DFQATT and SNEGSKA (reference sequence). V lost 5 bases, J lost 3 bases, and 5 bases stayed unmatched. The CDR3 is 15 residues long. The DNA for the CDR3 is TGCAGTGCTCCCGCTAGCGGGGGGGTCTACAATGAGCAGTTCTTC. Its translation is CSAPASGGVYNEQFF.

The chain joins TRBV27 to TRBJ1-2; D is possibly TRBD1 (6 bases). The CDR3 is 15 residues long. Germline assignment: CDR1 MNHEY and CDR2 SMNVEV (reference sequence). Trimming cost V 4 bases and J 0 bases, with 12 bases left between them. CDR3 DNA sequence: TGTGCCAGCAGTTCATGGGACACCGCTAACTATGGCTACACCTTC. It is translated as CASSSWDTANYGYTF.

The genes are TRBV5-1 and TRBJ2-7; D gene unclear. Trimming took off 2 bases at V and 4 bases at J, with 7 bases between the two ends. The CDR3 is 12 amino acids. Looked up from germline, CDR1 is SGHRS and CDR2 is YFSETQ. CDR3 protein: CASSFDPYEQYF. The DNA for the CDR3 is TGCGCCAGCAGCTTCGATCCTTACGAGCAGTACTTC.

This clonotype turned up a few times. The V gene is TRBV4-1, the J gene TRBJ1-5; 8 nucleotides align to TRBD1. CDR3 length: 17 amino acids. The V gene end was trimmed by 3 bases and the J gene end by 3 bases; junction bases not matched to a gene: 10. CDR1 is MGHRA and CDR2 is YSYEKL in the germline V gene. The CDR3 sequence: CASSQVTGALHNQPQHF. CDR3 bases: TGCGCCAGCAGCCAGGTGACAGGGGCCCTGCACAATCAGCCCCAGCATTTT.

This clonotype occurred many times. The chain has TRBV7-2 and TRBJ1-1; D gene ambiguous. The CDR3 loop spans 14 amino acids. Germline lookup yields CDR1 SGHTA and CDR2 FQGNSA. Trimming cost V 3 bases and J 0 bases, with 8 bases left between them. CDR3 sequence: CASSFWRVNTEAFF. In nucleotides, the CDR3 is TGTGCCAGCAGCTTCTGGCGGGTGAACACTGAAGCTTTCTTT.

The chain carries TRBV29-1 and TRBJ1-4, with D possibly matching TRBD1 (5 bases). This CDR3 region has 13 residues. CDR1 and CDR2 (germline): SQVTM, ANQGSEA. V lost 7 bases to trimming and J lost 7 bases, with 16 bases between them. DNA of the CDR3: TGCAGCGCATCACGCGGGGCAGGTGAAAAACTGTTTTTT. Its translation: CSASRGAGEKLFF. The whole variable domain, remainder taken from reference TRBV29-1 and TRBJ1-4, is SAVISQKPSRDICQRGTSLTIQCQVDSQVTMMFWYRQQPGQSLTLIATANQGSEATYESGFVIDKFPISRPNLTFSTLTVSNMSPEDSSIYLCSASRGAGEKLFFGSGTQLSVL.

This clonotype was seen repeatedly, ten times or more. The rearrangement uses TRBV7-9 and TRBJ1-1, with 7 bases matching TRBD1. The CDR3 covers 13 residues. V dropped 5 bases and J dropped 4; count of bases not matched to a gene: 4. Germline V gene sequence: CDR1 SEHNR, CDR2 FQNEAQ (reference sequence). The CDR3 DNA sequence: TGTGCCAGCAGCCGACAGGGTTCCACTGAAGCTTTCTTT. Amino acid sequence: CASSRQGSTEAFF.

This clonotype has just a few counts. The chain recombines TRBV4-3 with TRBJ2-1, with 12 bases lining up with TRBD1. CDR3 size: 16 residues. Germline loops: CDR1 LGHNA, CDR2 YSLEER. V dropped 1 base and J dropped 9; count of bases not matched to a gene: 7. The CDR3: CASSQVLGQGAGEQFF. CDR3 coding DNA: TGCGCCAGCAGCCAAGTGCTGGGACAGGGGGCGGGTGAGCAGTTCTTC.

Written as DNA, the CDR3 is TGTGCCAGCAGTATGGAGGAGAACACTGAAGCTTTCTTT. Protein: CASSMEENTEAFF. The V gene is TRBV6-4, the J gene TRBJ1-1; D gene unclear. The V end lost 5 bases, the J end lost 1 base, and 8 bases lay between the germline ends. The V gene's germline CDR1 is MRHNA and CDR2 SNTAGT. The CDR3 sequence is 13 residues long.

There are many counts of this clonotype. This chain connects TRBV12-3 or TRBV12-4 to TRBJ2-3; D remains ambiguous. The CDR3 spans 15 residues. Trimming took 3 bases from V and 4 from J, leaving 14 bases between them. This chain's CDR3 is CASSLTLSRADTQYF. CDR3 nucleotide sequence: TGTGCCAGCAGTTTGACCCTTTCTAGGGCAGATACGCAGTATTTT.

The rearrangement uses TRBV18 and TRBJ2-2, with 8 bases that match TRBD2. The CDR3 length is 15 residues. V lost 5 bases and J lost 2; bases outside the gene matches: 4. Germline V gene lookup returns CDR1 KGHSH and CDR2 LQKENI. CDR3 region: CASSTGTSNTGELFF. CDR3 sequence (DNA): TGTGCCAGCTCAACGGGGACTAGTAACACCGGGGAGCTGTTTTTT.

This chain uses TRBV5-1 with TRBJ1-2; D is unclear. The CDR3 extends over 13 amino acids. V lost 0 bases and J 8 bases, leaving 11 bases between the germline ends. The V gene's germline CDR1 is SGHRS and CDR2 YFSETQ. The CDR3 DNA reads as TGCGCCAGCAGCTTGGCCACGGTCGCGGGCTACACCTTC. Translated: CASSLATVAGYTF.

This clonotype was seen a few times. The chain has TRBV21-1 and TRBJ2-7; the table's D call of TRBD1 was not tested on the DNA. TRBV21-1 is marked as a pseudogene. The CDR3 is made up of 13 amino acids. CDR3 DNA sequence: TGTGCCAGCTCACGACAGGGGGTTGGCGAGCAGTACGTC. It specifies CASSRQGVGEQYV.

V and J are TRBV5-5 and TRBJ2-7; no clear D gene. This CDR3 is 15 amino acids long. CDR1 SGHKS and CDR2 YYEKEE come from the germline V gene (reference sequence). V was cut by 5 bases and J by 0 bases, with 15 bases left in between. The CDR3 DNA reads TGTGCCAGCAGTCTCGAGCTAACAGACTCCTACGAGCAGTACTTC. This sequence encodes CASSLELTDSYEQYF.

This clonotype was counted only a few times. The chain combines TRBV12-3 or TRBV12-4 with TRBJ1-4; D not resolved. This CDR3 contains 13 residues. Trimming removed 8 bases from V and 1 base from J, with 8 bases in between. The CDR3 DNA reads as TGTGCCAGCGGGCGGGAAACTAATGAAAAACTGTTTTTT. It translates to CASGRETNEKLFF.

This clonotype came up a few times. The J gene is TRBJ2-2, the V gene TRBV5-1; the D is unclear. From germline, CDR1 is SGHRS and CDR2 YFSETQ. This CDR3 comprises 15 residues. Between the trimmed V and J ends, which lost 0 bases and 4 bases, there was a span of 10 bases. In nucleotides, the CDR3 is TGCGCCAGCAGCTTGGTTACTCAGGCCACCGGGGAGCTGTTTTTT. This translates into CASSLVTQATGELFF.